A selection of T cell receptor beta chains follows, all from one sample in a study of T-cell memory formation after mild COVID-19. A single record per CDR3 protein comes from TCRdb applying MiXCR to the 5' RACE reads. The sample lists 210,000 or so distinct CDR3 sequences; roughly a tenth were seen once. The sequenced sample was PBMCs or a T cell subset sorted from them (not recorded which). The origin of the receptors is a man in his late teens or twenties who had mild COVID-19 (a few samples of this study predate the infection). Cell type and time point are not known. Each CDR3 is given with its conserved first and last residue. The D gene is left open where the match is weak. Rows may omit the clone size; those that give it use once, few, many or a size class.

TRBV11-2	TRBD1	few	TRBJ1-2	TGTGCCAGCAGCCAGCAGGACAGGGGGCGCATAAGTGGCTACACCTTC	CASSQQDRGRISGYTF
TRBV11-1	-	-	TRBJ1-1	TGTGCCAGCAGTCAGGCGGGGCCGGGCACTGAAGCTTTCTTT	CASSQAGPGTEAFF
TRBV5-1	-	few	TRBJ1-1	TGCGCCAGCAGCACCGAGGCCTCATGGAACACTGAAGCTTTCTTT	CASSTEASWNTEAFF
TRBV11-2	-	few	TRBJ2-2	TGTGCCAGCAGCTTAGAGGTTTTCGGGGAGCTGTTTTTT	CASSLEVFGELFF
TRBV6-5	-	-	TRBJ2-5	TGTGCCAGCAGTGCCCATCTAGCGACGGCCGGGACCCAGTACTTC	CASSAHLATAGTQYF
TRBV7-7	TRBD1	-	TRBJ1-4	TGTGCTAGCAGCCCGACAGGGGGGAATGAAAAACTGTTTTTT	CASSPTGGNEKLFF
TRBV12-3/TRBV12-4	-	-	TRBJ1-2	TGTGCCAGCAGTTTGGTCAGGAACTATGGCTACACCTTC	CASSLVRNYGYTF
TRBV6-2/TRBV6-3	TRBD1	-	TRBJ2-3	TGTGCCAGCAGTTCCTACGAACCGGGACAGTCAGCAGTGAATACGCAGTATTTT	CASSSYEPGQSAVNTQYF
TRBV5-1	-	few	TRBJ1-2	TGCGCCAGCAGCTTGTACGGGGGAAGCTATGGCTACACCTTC	CASSLYGGSYGYTF
TRBV6-2/TRBV6-3	-	few	TRBJ1-1	TGTGCCAGCAGGAGTAACAGGATACCGAACACTGAAGCTTTCTTT	CASRSNRIPNTEAFF
TRBV7-2	-	-	TRBJ1-1	TGTGCCAGCAGCCGGGGGGGCCTTCGAACGGGCACTGAAGCTTTCTTT	CASSRGGLRTGTEAFF
TRBV7-7	TRBD1	-	TRBJ2-1	TGTGCTAGCAGCCGGGACAGGGCGAGCTCCTACAATGAGCAGTTCTTC	CASSRDRASSYNEQFF
TRBV12-3/TRBV12-4	-	-	TRBJ2-5	TGTGCCAGCAGCCCCAGATTGACAGGGGAGGGGACCCAGTACTTC	CASSPRLTGEGTQYF
TRBV6-6	TRBD1	few	TRBJ2-2	TGTGCCAGCAGTTACCCCGGGACAGGGGGATCCACCGGGGAGCTGTTTTTT	CASSYPGTGGSTGELFF
TRBV7-2	TRBD2	few	TRBJ2-7	TGTGCCAGCAGCTTTGGCGGGGGGGGCATGAAGGCGGGCTACGAGCAGTACTTC	CASSFGGGGMKAGYEQYF
TRBV6-1	TRBD1	-	TRBJ2-7	TGTGCCACTCGACAGGGCGAGCAGTACTTC	CATRQGEQYF
TRBV20-1	-	once	TRBJ1-1	TGCAGTGCTAGCCCGGGTCCGAAGGTCACTGAAGCTTTCTTT	CSASPGPKVTEAFF
TRBV5-1	-	many	TRBJ2-5	TGCGCCAGCAGCCGAGGACAGTTAGAAGAGACCCAGTACTTC	CASSRGQLEETQYF
TRBV6-5	-	-	TRBJ2-6	TGTGCCAGCAGAAGCCCTTGGACTGGGGCCAACGTCCTGACTTTC	CASRSPWTGANVLTF
TRBV7-9	TRBD1	few	TRBJ1-1	TGTGCCAGCATGACAGGGGGCTACACTGAAGCTTTCTTT	CASMTGGYTEAFF
TRBV20-1	-	few	TRBJ1-3	TGCAGTGCGAGGAAGTCTGGAAACACCATATATTTT	CSARKSGNTIYF